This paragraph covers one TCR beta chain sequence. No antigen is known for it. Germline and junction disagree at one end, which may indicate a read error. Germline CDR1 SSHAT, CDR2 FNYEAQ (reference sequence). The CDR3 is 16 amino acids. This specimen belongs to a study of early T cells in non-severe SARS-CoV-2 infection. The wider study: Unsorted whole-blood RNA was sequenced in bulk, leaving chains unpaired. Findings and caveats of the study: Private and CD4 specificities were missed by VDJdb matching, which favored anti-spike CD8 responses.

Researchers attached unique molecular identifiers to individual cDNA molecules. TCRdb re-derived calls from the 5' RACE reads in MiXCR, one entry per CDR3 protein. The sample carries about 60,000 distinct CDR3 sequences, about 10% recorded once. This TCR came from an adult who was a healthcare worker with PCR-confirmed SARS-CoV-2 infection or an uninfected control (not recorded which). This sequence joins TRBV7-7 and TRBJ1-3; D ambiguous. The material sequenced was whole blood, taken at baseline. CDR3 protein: CASSLVARRAGNTIYF. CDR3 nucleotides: TGTGCTAGCAGCTTAGTGGCCAGGCGGGCCGGAAACACCATATATTTT.